This T cell receptor beta chain was captured in a study of blood T cell repertoires in COVID-19. Profiled with immunoSEQ multiplex PCR; TCRdb holds only in-frame clones, not every one. The table includes hundreds of thousands of clones, 83% detected once. V lost 0 bases to trimming and J lost 5 bases, with 13 bases between them. Germline CDR1 reads SGHKS; CDR2 reads YYEKEE (reference sequence). The CDR3 is 15 amino acids. The rearrangement uses TRBV5-5 and TRBJ2-3; D is possibly TRBD2 (6 bases). This clonotype was sampled from a woman under 40 with COVID-19, enrolled during active disease. Sequencing used peripheral blood. The CDR3 DNA sequence: TGTGCCAGCAGCTTGGATCCGGTGGGAGGAGATACGCAGTATTTT. This translates into CASSLDPVGGDTQYF.